Following are 24 T cell receptor beta chains from one sample sequenced in a study of T cell responses to AZD1222 COVID-19 vaccine. Data came from immunoSEQ multiplex PCR; TCRdb stores just in-frame clones and leaves some out. This repertoire shows 150,000 to 200,000 clones, 92% found once; its top ten account for 1% to 1.5%. The sample consisted of peripheral blood, taken 28 days after the second AZD1222 dose. These receptors were taken from an adult who received the AZD1222 COVID-19 vaccine.

This sequence joins TRBV28 and TRBJ2-7, with 8 nucleotides matching TRBD1. Trimming cost V 3 bases and J 5 bases; bases outside gene matches: 15. The CDR3 loop spans 17 amino acids. Germline V CDR1 and CDR2: MDHEN, SYDVKM. CDR3 bases: TGTGCCAGCAGTTTTATCTTTTCCCCGGACAGGGCCCACGAGCAGTACTTC. Encoded protein: CASSFIFSPDRAHEQYF.

This CDR3 reads CASRNRGRDGYTF. The CDR3 nucleotides are TGTGCCAGCAGAAACAGGGGGCGAGATGGCTACACCTTC. This chain connects TRBV6-6 to TRBJ1-2; 9 bases fit TRBD1. The germline V gene encodes CDR1 MNHNY and CDR2 SVGAGI (reference sequence). This CDR3 contains 13 residues. Trimming at V came to 6 bases and at J to 6 bases, leaving 5 bases not matched to a gene.

V is TRBV5-4 and J is TRBJ2-3; 10 positions match TRBD2. The CDR3 consists of 17 residues. The germline V gene has CDR1 SGHNT and CDR2 YYREEE (reference sequence). With V trimmed by 3 bases and J by 4 bases, 11 bases remained unmatched. The CDR3 DNA reads TGTGCCAGCAGCTCTAGCGGGAGTCGGCAGGGCGCAGATACGCAGTATTTT. Its protein product is CASSSSGSRQGADTQYF.

The rearrangement joins TRBV7-9 to TRBJ2-1, with TRBD2 matching 7 bases. The germline V gene has CDR1 SEHNR and CDR2 FQNEAQ (reference sequence). This CDR3 has 16 amino acids. J lost 7 bases, V lost 1 base, and 10 bases had no gene match. The CDR3 DNA reads TGTGCCAGCAGCTTAGTATCCAGCGGGGCTAGGAATGAGCAGTTCTTC. Translated, it gives CASSLVSSGARNEQFF.

V gene TRBV25-1 combines with J gene TRBJ1-1; D possibly corresponds to TRBD1 (6 bases). Deletions cut 1 base from V and 9 bases from J, with 9 bases between. Germline lookup yields CDR1 MGHDK and CDR2 SYGVNS. This CDR3 spans 12 amino acids. The CDR3 reads CASSEWGTKAFF. In DNA, the CDR3 is TGTGCCAGCAGTGAATGGGGGACAAAAGCTTTCTTT.

This clone was counted once. J is TRBJ2-7 and V is TRBV6-5, with unresolved D. The germline gives CDR1 MNHEY, CDR2 SVGAGI. CDR3 size: 16 residues. V dropped 4 bases and J dropped 2 bases, with 18 bases sitting between them. CDR3 residues: CASSSLFKGKPYEQYF. CDR3 nucleotide sequence: TGTGCCAGCAGTTCGCTGTTTAAGGGAAAGCCCTACGAGCAGTACTTC.

The chain carries TRBV5-1 and TRBJ1-6, with unresolved D. This CDR3 contains 14 residues. Looked up from germline, CDR1 is SGHRS and CDR2 is YFSETQ. Trimming shortened V by 2 bases and J by 9 bases, and 12 bases separated the two germline ends. The CDR3 nucleotides read TGCGCCAGCAGCTTAAATTTTCAGCGTTCACCCCTCCACTTT. It specifies CASSLNFQRSPLHF.

The chain joins TRBV11-2 to TRBJ1-5, with TRBD1 matching over 7 bases. This CDR3 has 13 residues. Germline trimming cut 4 bases from V and 9 bases from J; bases unmatched to any gene: 6. Germline V gene lookup returns CDR1 SGHAT and CDR2 FQNNGV. The CDR3 region is CASSSYRGWPQHF. The DNA of the CDR3 is TGTGCCAGCAGCTCCTACAGGGGATGGCCCCAGCATTTT.

The J gene is TRBJ2-5, the V gene TRBV25-1; TRBD1 aligns across 7 bases. Germline trimming cut 3 bases from V and 4 bases from J; bases unmatched to any gene: 5. Looked up from germline, CDR1 is MGHDK and CDR2 is SYGVNS. The length of the CDR3 is 14 residues. CDR3 bases: TGTGCCAGCAGTGAGGGAAACAGGGGAGAGACCCAGTACTTC. This codes for CASSEGNRGETQYF.

This sequence joins TRBV4-2 and TRBJ2-7, with D unclear. Deletions cut 1 base from V and 3 bases from J, with 13 bases between. The CDR3 covers 15 residues. Per germline, CDR1 LGHNA and CDR2 YNFKEQ. For the CDR3, the DNA is TGTGCCAGCAGCCAAGTTAATAGTGCTGACTACGAGCAGTACTTC. Its translation is CASSQVNSADYEQYF.

The chain has TRBV18 and TRBJ1-5, with a tentative D call TRBD1 (5 bases). This CDR3 has 14 amino acids. Germline CDR1 is KGHSH and CDR2 is LQKENI. The V end was cut by 2 bases, the J end by 4 bases, with 9 bases between. The CDR3 DNA follows: TGTGCCAGCTCACCAGGGGCAGTTAATCAGCCCCAGCATTTT. It encodes CASSPGAVNQPQHF.

The V call is TRBV5-1, the J call TRBJ2-5; D might be TRBD1 (7 bases). Germline values: CDR1 SGHRS, CDR2 YFSETQ. With 5 bases removed from V and 7 bases from J, the gap between germline ends came to 21 bases. The CDR3 consists of 15 residues. The CDR3 DNA reads TGCGCCAGCAGAGCGGCGGGGACAGCCGAGGGGACCCAGTACTTC. Its protein product is CASRAAGTAEGTQYF.

The chain carries TRBV29-1 and TRBJ2-2; D is unresolved. Trimming pared 2 bases from V and 1 base from J, leaving 8 bases between. The CDR3 spans 14 residues. Germline V gene data show CDR1 as SQVTM and CDR2 as ANQGSEA. CDR3 residues: CSVELQENTGELFF. In nucleotides, the CDR3 is TGCAGCGTTGAATTGCAGGAGAACACCGGGGAGCTGTTTTTT.

Only one count was recorded for this clone. The chain has TRBV7-6 and TRBJ1-3; 7 bases line up with TRBD1. Germline-derived CDR1 and CDR2 are SGHVS and FNYEAQ. Trimming cost V 7 bases and J 4 bases; bases outside gene matches: 1. The CDR3 is made up of 12 amino acids. The CDR3 sequence is CASTTGGNTIYF. The CDR3 DNA reads as TGTGCCAGCACGACAGGGGGAAACACCATATATTTT. Drawing the rest from reference TRBV7-6 and TRBJ1-3, the complete variable domain is GAGVSQSPRYKVTKRGQDVALRCDPISGHVSLYWYRQALGQGPEFLTYFNYEAQQDKSGLPNDRFSAERPEGSISTLTIQRTEQRDSAMYRCASTTGGNTIYFGEGSWLTVV.

For this clone: This sample also contains other DNA sequences that code for the same CDR3. V and J are TRBV2 and TRBJ2-1; no firm D call. This CDR3 comprises 13 residues. V dropped 5 bases and J dropped 4 bases, with 9 bases sitting between them. Germline V lookup: CDR1 SNHLY, CDR2 FYNNEI. DNA of the CDR3: TGTGCCAGCAGTCCCACGGGTTACAATGAGCAGTTCTTC. Translated: CASSPTGYNEQFF.

The rearrangement uses TRBV27 and TRBJ2-6; D ambiguous. CDR1 and CDR2 (germline): MNHEY, SMNVEV (reference sequence). This CDR3 comprises 13 residues. Trimming removed 3 bases at V and 2 bases at J, with 2 bases between. In DNA, the CDR3 is TGTGCCAGCAGTTTGGCTGGGGCCAACGTCCTGACTTTC. Protein sequence: CASSLAGANVLTF.

This chain connects TRBV15 to TRBJ2-6; TRBD2 might be the D (5 bases). Germline CDR1 and CDR2: LNHNV and YYDKDF (reference sequence). Trimming cost V 4 bases and J 4 bases, with 11 bases left between them. This CDR3 is 15 amino acids long. The CDR3 sequence: CATSKGVSGANVLTF. In nucleotides, the CDR3 is TGTGCCACCAGCAAGGGAGTTTCAGGGGCCAACGTCCTGACTTTC.

The chain carries TRBV13 and TRBJ2-1; a possible D gene is TRBD1 (7 bases). Germline values: CDR1 PRHDT, CDR2 FYEKMQ (reference sequence). Trimming pared 5 bases from V and 8 bases from J, leaving 16 bases between. The CDR3 has 14 amino acids. CDR3 protein: CASSPGGGKDEQFF. The DNA for the CDR3 is TGTGCCAGCAGCCCAGGGGGAGGTAAGGATGAGCAGTTCTTC. Using reference TRBV13 and TRBJ2-1 for the parts outside the CDR3, the full variable domain is AAGVIQSPRHLIKEKRETATLKCYPIPRHDTVYWYQQGPGQDPQFLISFYEKMQSDKGSIPDRFSAQQFSDYHSELNMSSLELGDSALYFCASSPGGGKDEQFFGPGTRLTVL.

The chain has TRBV30 and TRBJ2-2; TRBD2 is a possible D gene (5 bases). V gave up 0 bases and J gave up 5 bases, with 7 bases separating them. CDR3 size: 13 residues. Germline CDR1 GTSNPN, CDR2 SVGIG (reference sequence). The CDR3 coding sequence is TGTGCCTGGAGTGTTTGGGAGACCGGGGAGCTGTTTTTT. Translation gives CAWSVWETGELFF.

This clone appeared a single time. The chain recombines TRBV12-3 or TRBV12-4 with TRBJ1-6, with D possibly matching TRBD1 (5 bases). CDR3 length: 13 residues. V lost 4 bases and J 6 bases, leaving 7 bases between the germline ends. The CDR3 nucleotides read TGTGCCAGCAGTTCAGGGTTTAATTCACCCCTCCACTTT. Protein: CASSSGFNSPLHF.

The gene calls are TRBV28 and TRBJ1-6; 7 bases agree with TRBD1. The CDR3 consists of 14 residues. Trimming at V came to 8 bases and at J to 7 bases, leaving 8 bases not matched to a gene. Germline V gene lookup returns CDR1 MDHEN and CDR2 SYDVKM. DNA for the CDR3: TGTGCCAGCTTCCAGGGGGGAGGGAATTCACCCCTCCACTTT. It yields the protein CASFQGGGNSPLHF.

The chain is built from TRBV11-2 and TRBJ1-2; no firm D call. Trimming removed 5 bases at V and 7 bases at J, with 14 bases between. The CDR3 sequence is 13 residues long. Germline V gene sequence: CDR1 SGHAT, CDR2 FQNNGV. Here the CDR3 reads CASSHPGTIGYTF. CDR3 nucleotide sequence: TGTGCCAGCAGCCACCCAGGAACTATTGGCTACACCTTC.

As DNA, the CDR3 is TGTGCCAGCAGCTTAGATGGGACAGGGGTCAATGAGCAGTTCTTC. Translated, it gives CASSLDGTGVNEQFF. J is TRBJ2-1 and V is TRBV7-8, with TRBD1 matching over 10 bases. Germline CDR1 reads SGHVS; CDR2 reads FQNEAQ. The CDR3 has 15 amino acids. V was clipped by 1 base and J by 6 bases; unmatched bases: 3.

V is TRBV6-5 and J is TRBJ2-1; D not resolved. Between the trimmed V and J ends, which lost 5 bases and 6 bases, there was a span of 8 bases. Germline loops: CDR1 MNHEY, CDR2 SVGAGI. The CDR3 totals 12 residues. The CDR3 sequence: CASSPLANEQFF. The CDR3 DNA sequence: TGTGCCAGCAGTCCCCTGGCCAATGAGCAGTTCTTC.